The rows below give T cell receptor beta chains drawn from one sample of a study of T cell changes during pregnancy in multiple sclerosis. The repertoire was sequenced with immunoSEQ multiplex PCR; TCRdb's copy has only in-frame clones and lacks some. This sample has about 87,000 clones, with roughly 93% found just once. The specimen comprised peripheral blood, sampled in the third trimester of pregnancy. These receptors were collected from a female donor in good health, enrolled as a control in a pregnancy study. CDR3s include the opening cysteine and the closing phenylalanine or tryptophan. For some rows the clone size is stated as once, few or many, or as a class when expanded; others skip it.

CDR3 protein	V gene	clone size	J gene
CASSVPGTSGSLKQFF	TRBV5-4	.	TRBJ2-1
CSVGLLAGAAAGELFF	TRBV29-1	.	TRBJ2-2
CASSSSDTQYF	TRBV5-8	once	TRBJ2-3
CASSDQGSSYEQYF	TRBV6-1	.	TRBJ2-7
CAISAAAGGYEQYF	TRBV10-3	once	TRBJ2-7
CASSFDSTGELFF	TRBV7-9	.	TRBJ2-2
CASSPPISRFVGYTF	TRBV4-1	.	TRBJ1-2
CASSEVAGGNQPQHF	TRBV6-1	many	TRBJ1-5
CASTPRGFGNTIYF	TRBV6-6	.	TRBJ1-3
CASSTYRVGDYGYTF	TRBV5-1	.	TRBJ1-2
CASSISTGEATYEQYF	TRBV27	.	TRBJ2-7
CASSLIGGPNTEAFF	TRBV28	.	TRBJ1-1
CASSLPGQSTDTQYF	TRBV5-1	.	TRBJ2-3
CASSIIGGEKLFF	TRBV5-4	.	TRBJ1-4
CATAGEGHSGANVLTF	TRBV5-6	.	TRBJ2-6
CASSQLATKNIQYF	TRBV2	.	TRBJ2-4
CASSQIGPGRDYEQYF	TRBV4-1	.	TRBJ2-7
CASSLGSGDTEAFF	TRBV5-6	.	TRBJ1-1
CASSFPGQGANEQFF	TRBV11-2	.	TRBJ2-1
CSVEFADRVTETQYF	TRBV29-1	.	TRBJ2-5
CASSPDRGDLQYF	TRBV6-4	.	TRBJ2-4
CASSFQGDNYGYTF	TRBV5-1	.	TRBJ1-2
CASSPDQGATSGNTIYF	TRBV5-4	.	TRBJ1-3
CASSYSIQLTGELFF	TRBV6-5	.	TRBJ2-2
CAWSVPPQSYEQYF	TRBV30	once	TRBJ2-7
CASSLVGQGQNIEQYF	TRBV5-4	.	TRBJ2-7
CASSHAGFISGNTIYF	TRBV5-6	once	TRBJ1-3
CASSLGPGTAGNTIYF	TRBV27	.	TRBJ1-3
CAARGGGPNNEQFF	TRBV27	.	TRBJ2-1
CASSSPRQGETQYF	TRBV7-9	.	TRBJ2-5
CASSLLGAPNTGELFF	TRBV4-2	.	TRBJ2-2
CASSLGLAGGPTEQYF	TRBV13	.	TRBJ2-7
CASSLSPSAAYEQYF	TRBV27	.	TRBJ2-7
CASRGGLAGDQYNEQFF	TRBV7-2	.	TRBJ2-1
CSVVGGGVGQPQHF	TRBV29-1	.	TRBJ1-5
CASSQVGGSYGYTF	TRBV4-1	.	TRBJ1-2
CASSLYPDQPQHF	TRBV5-4	once	TRBJ1-5
CASSQEDVFSGEQFF	TRBV4-2	.	TRBJ2-1
CSAKAGQPTGELFF	TRBV29-1	once	TRBJ2-2
CASSLYRNEQFF	TRBV5-6	.	TRBJ2-1
CASSRGWTGDNYGYTF	TRBV5-1	once	TRBJ1-2
CASSYSGGNYGYTF	TRBV6-5	.	TRBJ1-2
CASSLNRNTEAFF	TRBV7-9	.	TRBJ1-1
CASSFGAASYEQYF	TRBV27	.	TRBJ2-7
CASRRSGKNTGELFF	TRBV6-5	.	TRBJ2-2
CASSLGRAPYEQYF	TRBV7-9	.	TRBJ2-7
CASSLGAGGKNYGYTF	TRBV18	.	TRBJ1-2
CAWSSLRNGYTF	TRBV30	.	TRBJ1-2
CASSISTGEQYF	TRBV19	.	TRBJ2-7
CASSYSFEAGNTIYF	TRBV6-5	.	TRBJ1-3
CASRPPGLDSYNEQFF	TRBV5-1	.	TRBJ2-1